This entry is about one T cell receptor (beta chain). This clone's antigen is unknown. Within one base of it there is no much larger clone, and no base qualities were kept. TCRdb shows the sequencer as Illumina HiSeq 2000. Multiplex PCR amplification was used to build the TCR beta chain libraries. The amplified TCR beta chain products were analyzed by high-throughput sequencing. TCRdb took the public reads, trimmed them with fastp at Q25, ran MiXCR for clone calling and kept in-frame beta chains. Every CDR3 protein is listed once, alongside the most common genes and DNA of its rows. The table for this sample lists tens of thousands of distinct CDR3 sequences; approximately 60% of them were counted only once. Clones ranked in the top ten supply 19% of the sample. The sample comes from a study of breast tumors, draining lymph nodes, adjacent tissues (dated by TCRdb to the mid-2010s). Regarding the study in general: TCR beta repertoires were compared across tumor, adjacent nontumor tissue and axillary lymph nodes obtained from breast cancer patients. The study aimed to assess the relationships and possible T-cell exchange between tumor, surrounding tissue and draining lymph node repertoires in human breast cancer. The research as a whole found: Tumors showed preferential V and J gene usage, and their T-cell repertoire diversity fell below that of lymph nodes yet above that of nontumor tissue. The similarity between tumor and nontumor tissue repertoires was significantly greater in luminal-like breast cancer than in basal-like breast cancer. The study presented the conclusion that tumor T cells originate in lymph nodes as consistent with a hypothesis, not as something directly demonstrated. A scenario in which most tumor T cells derive from the lymph node and then expand within tumor tissue was judged to be consistent with the data.

Adjacent samples were composed of nontumor breast tissue surrounding the tumor. The CDR3 covers 15 residues, taking in both the cysteine and the phenylalanine. Solely the CDR3 DNA is kept, with 45 bases framed from the first base. Taken from the germline V gene (reference sequence), the CDR1 and CDR2 loops are DFQATT and SNEGSKA. Relative to germline, V is missing 6 bases and J is missing 2 bases, with 8 bases of the junction outside any gene match. The rearranged chain carries TRBV20-1 and TRBJ1-2, with 11 central nucleotides matching TRBD1. This clonotype was obtained from a female donor with breast cancer. Some clones in this sample may be carry-over from other donors' samples. What was sequenced was tumor-adjacent breast tissue. CDR3 sequence: CSATHRDRGNYGYTF. Read as DNA, the sequence is TGCAGTGCAACTCACCGGGACAGGGGGAACTATGGCTACACCTTC.